A selection of T cell receptor beta chains follows, all from one sample in a study of T cells after yellow fever vaccination. MiXCR, run by TCRdb on the 5' RACE reads, gives a single entry per CDR3 protein. The data contain about 340,000 distinct CDR3 sequences, under 15% of them singletons. Sequenced here: CD4+ T cells sorted from PBMCs, sampled 15 days after the yellow fever booster vaccination. Receptor source: a man between 18 and 29 years old who received the YFV17D yellow fever vaccine. Each CDR3 is given with its conserved first and last residue. The order of the fields is clone size, J gene, D gene, V gene, CDR3 protein, CDR3 DNA. The D gene is left open where the match is weak. Size is omitted from some rows. Given values are once, few, many or a class for expanded clones.

NA	TRBJ2-2	TRBD2	TRBV2	CASSEGSGGYGELFF	TGTGCCAGCAGCGAGGGGAGCGGGGGGTACGGGGAGCTGTTTTTT
NA	TRBJ1-2	NA	TRBV29-1	CSVRGLDGYTF	TGCAGCGTCCGAGGGCTGGATGGCTACACCTTC
many	TRBJ2-4	NA	TRBV7-2	CASSYQPLAKNIQYF	TGTGCCAGCAGTTACCAGCCCTTAGCCAAAAACATTCAGTACTTC
few	TRBJ2-3	NA	TRBV5-8	CASSLGTGYTDTQYF	TGTGCCAGCAGCTTGGGGACCGGTTACACAGATACGCAGTATTTT
NA	TRBJ2-2	TRBD2	TRBV12-3/TRBV12-4	CASSWGLGGFGGELFF	TGTGCCAGCAGTTGGGGACTAGGAGGGTTTGGCGGGGAGCTGTTTTTT
few	TRBJ1-2	NA	TRBV29-1	CSVVGGLARGYTF	TGCAGCGTTGTAGGAGGTCTGGCTCGTGGCTACACCTTC
many	TRBJ2-6	NA	TRBV5-1	CASSRGAGSGANVLTF	TGCGCCAGCAGCCGGGGGGCCGGCTCTGGGGCCAACGTCCTGACTTTC
NA	TRBJ2-7	NA	TRBV12-3/TRBV12-4	CASSSGIEQYF	TGTGCCAGCAGTAGTGGGATTGAGCAGTACTTC
NA	TRBJ1-1	NA	TRBV29-1	CSATVNTEAFF	TGCAGCGCGACGGTGAACACTGAAGCTTTCTTT
NA	TRBJ1-3	NA	TRBV3-1	CASSQDAVGNTIYF	TGTGCCAGCAGCCAAGATGCGGTGGGAAACACCATATATTTT
few	TRBJ2-6	NA	TRBV2	CAGSGANVLTF	TGTGCCGGGTCTGGGGCCAACGTCCTGACTTTC
few	TRBJ2-5	TRBD1	TRBV7-2	CASSLGDRAQETQYF	TGTGCCAGCAGCTTAGGGGACAGGGCCCAAGAGACCCAGTACTTC
NA	TRBJ2-5	NA	TRBV4-3	CASSQGQYQGETQYF	TGCGCCAGCAGCCAAGGACAGTATCAGGGAGAGACCCAGTACTTC
NA	TRBJ1-4	TRBD1	TRBV4-2	CASSWRTGGEKLFF	TGTGCCAGCAGCTGGAGGACAGGGGGAGAAAAACTGTTTTTT
few	TRBJ2-1	NA	TRBV4-3	CASSQELASEQFF	TGCGCCAGCAGCCAAGAATTGGCTTCTGAGCAGTTCTTC
few	TRBJ2-5	TRBD2	TRBV3-1	CGGGGETQYF	TGTGGGGGGGGAGGAGAGACCCAGTACTTC
few	TRBJ2-7	NA	TRBV7-9	CASRTGTNSYEQYF	TGTGCCAGCAGGACCGGGACAAACTCCTACGAGCAGTACTTC
NA	TRBJ2-7	NA	TRBV10-3	CAISESVFRDYEQYF	TGTGCCATCAGTGAGTCGGTGTTTAGGGACTACGAGCAGTACTTC
many	TRBJ2-4	NA	TRBV9	CASSPRGRTENIQYF	TGTGCCAGCAGCCCCCGGGGACGGACAGAAAACATTCAGTACTTC
NA	TRBJ1-1	NA	TRBV3-1	CASSQGGRVTEAFF	TGTGCCAGCAGCCAAGGGGGACGGGTCACTGAAGCTTTCTTT
NA	TRBJ2-7	NA	TRBV7-9	CASSQIHKGEQYF	TGTGCCAGCAGCCAAATACACAAGGGCGAGCAGTACTTC
NA	TRBJ1-1	NA	TRBV24-1	CATSDGVRGFF	TGTGCCACCAGTGATGGGGTGAGGGGTTTCTTT
few	TRBJ2-1	TRBD2	TRBV5-1	CASSLGWTSDNEQFF	TGCGCCAGCAGCTTGGGCTGGACTAGCGACAATGAGCAGTTCTTC
many	TRBJ2-3	TRBD2	TRBV11-2	CASSLPLAGARRDF	TGTGCCAGCAGCTTACCCCTAGCGGGGGCTCGGCGAGATTTT
NA	TRBJ2-7	TRBD2	TRBV7-2	CASILGGLGEQYF	TGTGCCAGCATCTTGGGAGGGCTCGGCGAGCAGTACTTC